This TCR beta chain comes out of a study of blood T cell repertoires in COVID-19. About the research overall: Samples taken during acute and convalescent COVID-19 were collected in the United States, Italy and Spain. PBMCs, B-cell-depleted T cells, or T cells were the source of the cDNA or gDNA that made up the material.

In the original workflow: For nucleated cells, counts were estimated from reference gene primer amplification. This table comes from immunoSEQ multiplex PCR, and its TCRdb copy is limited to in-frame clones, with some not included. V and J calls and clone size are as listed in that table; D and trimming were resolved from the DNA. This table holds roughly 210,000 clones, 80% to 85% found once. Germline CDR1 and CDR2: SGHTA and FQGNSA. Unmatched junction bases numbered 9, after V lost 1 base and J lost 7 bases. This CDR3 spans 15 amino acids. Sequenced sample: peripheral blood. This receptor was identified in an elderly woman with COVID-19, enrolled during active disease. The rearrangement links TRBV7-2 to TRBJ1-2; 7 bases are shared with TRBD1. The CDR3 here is CASSLVEGARSGYTF. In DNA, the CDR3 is TGTGCCAGCAGCTTAGTGGAGGGGGCCCGATCTGGCTACACCTTC.